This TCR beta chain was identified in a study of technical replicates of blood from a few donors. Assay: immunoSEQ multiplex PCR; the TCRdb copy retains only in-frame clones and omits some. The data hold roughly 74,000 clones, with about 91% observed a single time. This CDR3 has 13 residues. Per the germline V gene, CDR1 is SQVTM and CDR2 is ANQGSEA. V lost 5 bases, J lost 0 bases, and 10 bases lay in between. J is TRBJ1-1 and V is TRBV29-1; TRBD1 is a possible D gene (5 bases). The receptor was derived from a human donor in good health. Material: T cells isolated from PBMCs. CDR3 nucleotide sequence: TGCAGCGTTATCTCAGGGATGAACACTGAAGCTTTCTTT. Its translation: CSVISGMNTEAFF. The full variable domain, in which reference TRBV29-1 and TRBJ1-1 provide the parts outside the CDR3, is SAVISQKPSRDICQRGTSLTIQCQVDSQVTMMFWYRQQPGQSLTLIATANQGSEATYESGFVIDKFPISRPNLTFSTLTVSNMSPEDSSIYLCSVISGMNTEAFFGQGTRLTVV.